Listed here are 9 T cell receptor beta chains from one sample, sequenced in a study of T-cell reconstitution after alpha-beta-depleted transplantation in children. Unique molecular identifiers were built into the TCRbeta library. Each CDR3 protein gets one entry after TCRdb re-called the PCR reads with MiXCR. In the table there are 700,000 to 850,000 distinct CDR3 sequences, approximately 15% of which are singletons. Here the sequenced sample was PBMCs, mostly from graft donor cells, taken 360 days after TCRalphabeta/CD19-depleted stem cell transplant. These receptors were taken from a male patient aged 5 to 17 who had a stem cell transplant for acute lymphoblastic leukemia, so the T cells may come from the graft donor.

This sequence joins TRBV3-1 and TRBJ2-3; TRBD2 matches at 11 bases. Germline CDR1 is LGHDT and CDR2 is YNNKEL (reference sequence). V lost 3 bases, J lost 0 bases, and 2 bases stayed unmatched. The CDR3 has 16 residues. The CDR3 bases are TGTGCCAGCAGCCACTGGACTAGCGGGAGCACAGATACGCAGTATTTT. Amino acids: CASSHWTSGSTDTQYF.

V is TRBV10-3 and J is TRBJ2-7; D might be TRBD1 (5 bases). Germline-derived CDR1 and CDR2 are ENHRY and SYGVKD. This CDR3 contains 14 residues. Trimming left V 0 bases short and J 5 bases short, with 11 bases between. CDR3 sequence reads: CAISESQVRNEQYF. CDR3 sequence (DNA): TGTGCCATCAGTGAGTCACAGGTTCGCAACGAGCAGTACTTC.

With respect to this clonotype: Compared with germline, one end of the junction differs, possibly owing to a read error. This chain links TRBV7-9 with TRBJ2-5; D is unclear. This CDR3 contains 15 residues. Germline V gene sequence: CDR1 SEHNR, CDR2 FQNEAQ (reference sequence). Here the CDR3 DNA reads TGTGCCAGCAGCTTAGCAAATTCGTACCAAGAGACCCAGTATTTC. Amino acids: CASSLANSYQETQYF.

The V call is TRBV6-2 or TRBV6-3, the J call TRBJ2-7; 8 positions agree with TRBD2. V lost 5 bases to trimming and J lost 4 bases; unmatched junction nucleotides: 19. CDR3 size: 18 residues. CDR1 is MNHEY, CDR2 SVGEGT, per germline. CDR3 bases: TGTGCCAGCAGTAAATTTTCTAGGGGCAGCGGGAGCCAATACGAGCAGTACTTC. Residues: CASSKFSRGSGSQYEQYF.

This clonotype was seen repeatedly, ten times or more. V gene TRBV25-1 combines with J gene TRBJ2-7, with 11 positions matching TRBD1. Germline V gene sequence: CDR1 MGHDK, CDR2 SYGVNS. The V and J ends lost 6 bases and 3 bases, in that order; junction bases with no gene match: 7. The CDR3 contains 15 residues. The DNA for the CDR3 is TGTGCCAGCAGCCCGATAGGGACAGGGGGCTACGAGCAGTACTTC. Translation: CASSPIGTGGYEQYF.

The chain has TRBV14 and TRBJ1-4, with a possible D match to TRBD1 (6 bases). Germline CDR1 and CDR2: SGHDN and FVKESK. This CDR3 contains 15 residues. V lost 5 bases and J lost 6, with 16 bases in between. The chain's CDR3 is CASSDMQGKYEKLFF. CDR3 DNA: TGTGCCAGCAGCGATATGCAGGGGAAATATGAAAAACTGTTTTTT.

This clonotype was observed a few times. DNA for the CDR3: TGCAGTGCTAGACGCGGGAGTGGCCCCTACGAGCAGTACTTC. It codes for CSARRGSGPYEQYF. The V call is TRBV20-1, the J call TRBJ2-7; 7 nucleotides line up with TRBD2. J lost 2 bases, V lost 2 bases, and 6 bases had no gene match. Per germline, CDR1 DFQATT and CDR2 SNEGSKA (reference sequence). This CDR3 is 14 amino acids long.

The rearrangement uses TRBV12-3 or TRBV12-4 and TRBJ2-4; no clear D. There are 15 residues in the CDR3. V lost 4 bases to trimming and J lost 0 bases, with 10 bases between them. CDR3 DNA sequence: TGTGCCAGCAGTTATGGGGTTCTAGCCAAAAACATTCAGTACTTC. Protein product: CASSYGVLAKNIQYF.

The V gene is TRBV7-2, the J gene TRBJ1-1; D is perhaps TRBD1 (5 bases). The germline CDR1 and CDR2 sequences are SGHTA and FQGNSA. The CDR3 has 15 amino acids. The V end lost 1 base, the J end lost 7 bases, and 16 bases lay between the germline ends. The DNA of the CDR3 is TGTGCCAGCAGCTTAGACGTGGGGCGTTTGAATGAAGCTTTCTTT. This translates into CASSLDVGRLNEAFF. The full variable domain, completed using reference TRBV7-2 and TRBJ1-1, is GAGVSQSPSNKVTEKGKDVELRCDPISGHTALYWYRQSLGQGLEFLIYFQGNSAPDKSGLPSDRFSAERTGGSVSTLTIQRTQQEDSAVYLCASSLDVGRLNEAFFGQGTRLTVV.